This T cell receptor beta chain was obtained from a study of response to subunit inactivated influenza vaccine. Germline loops: CDR1 KGHSH, CDR2 LQKENI. The CDR3 totals 15 residues. The V and J ends lost 2 bases and 3 bases respectively, with 14 bases between them. TCRdb reanalysed the RT-PCR reads using MiXCR and keeps one entry per CDR3 protein. The data show about 570,000 distinct CDR3 sequences, with approximately 11% seen just once and 9.5% to 12% held by the top ten. The data were also submitted as part of a second study, on T cells expressing NK-cell markers. From that report: For TCR beta, cDNA was produced by 5'RACE template switching with UMIs. Several experiments added an anti-gamma-delta TCR antibody to sort only alpha-beta TCR T cells.

The sequence was obtained from a man in his fifties or sixties who received an inactivated influenza vaccine. The chain has TRBV18 and TRBJ2-7, with D possibly being TRBD1 (8 bases). The specimen was PBMCs from blood, collected on the day of vaccination. This CDR3 reads CASSPTGGAYYEQYF. The DNA for the CDR3 is TGTGCCAGCTCACCAACAGGGGGGGCCTACTACGAGCAGTACTTC.